The 25 T cell receptor beta chains presented below share a single source sample, sequenced in a study of CD8+ T cells in alopecia areata. Reverse transcription of extracted RNA yielded cDNA, which provided the sequencing template. The assay was immunoSEQ multiplex PCR, and TCRdb's table has in-frame clones only and misses some. The sample holds about 40,000 clones, 80% to 95% seen once. As to treatment: oral pan-JAK inhibitor, 5-10 mg twice daily. The specimen comprised CD8+ T cells sorted from blood, sampled at week 24, from a patient treated with tofacitinib. These receptors were collected from a human donor with alopecia areata.

The chain is built from TRBV28 and TRBJ2-7; D may be TRBD2 (5 bases). V was cut by 8 bases and J by 0 bases, with 8 bases left in between. The CDR3 sequence is 12 residues long. Germline assignment: CDR1 MDHEN and CDR2 SYDVKM. CDR3 DNA sequence: TGTGCCAGCCGAGGGCCCTCCTACGAGCAGTACTTC. Amino acids: CASRGPSYEQYF.

The chain is built from TRBV28 and TRBJ1-2, with a possible D match to TRBD1 (5 bases). The germline V gene has CDR1 MDHEN and CDR2 SYDVKM. This CDR3 spans 14 amino acids. V lost 4 bases and J lost 2, with 11 bases in between. The CDR3 region has the DNA TGTGCCAGCAGTTGGGACCGAGAAAACTATGGCTACACCTTC. Translated: CASSWDRENYGYTF.

The genes are TRBV10-3 and TRBJ2-1; possible D gene TRBD2, 7 bases. The CDR3 is 14 residues long. V gave up 8 bases and J gave up 0 bases, with 11 bases separating them. Germline CDR1 reads ENHRY; CDR2 reads SYGVKD. The chain's CDR3 is CAIGGGLSYNEQFF. CDR3 bases: TGTGCCATCGGGGGGGGGCTCTCCTACAATGAGCAGTTCTTC.

The V gene is TRBV28, the J gene TRBJ2-5; 7 bases are a match to TRBD2. Trimming took 1 base from V and 1 from J; bases not matched to a gene: 3. This CDR3 is 15 amino acids long. CDR1 and CDR2 from the germline V gene are MDHEN and SYDVKM. CDR3 sequence reads: CASSLLRTSQETQYF. The CDR3 DNA reads as TGTGCCAGCAGTTTATTGAGGACTAGCCAAGAGACCCAGTACTTC. The whole variable domain, filled in from reference TRBV28 and TRBJ2-5, reads DVKVTQSSRYLVKRTGEKVFLECVQDMDHENMFWYRQDPGLGLRLIYFSYDVKMKEKGDIPEGYSVSREKKERFSLILESASTNQTSMYLCASSLLRTSQETQYFGPGTRLLVL.

The rearrangement uses TRBV28 and TRBJ2-7; 8 bases match TRBD1. Germline V gene lookup returns CDR1 MDHEN and CDR2 SYDVKM. CDR3 length equals 14 residues. The trim removed 5 bases at V and 2 bases at J, leaving 5 bases unmatched. This CDR3 is CASSQDRVPYEQYF. The CDR3 DNA follows: TGTGCCAGCAGTCAGGACAGGGTGCCCTACGAGCAGTACTTC.

The chain uses TRBV25-1 and TRBJ2-7; D gene ambiguous. CDR1 is MGHDK, CDR2 SYGVNS, per germline. Trimming took off 1 base at V and 7 bases at J, with 17 bases between the two ends. There are 15 residues in the CDR3. The CDR3: CASSEWSRPSREQYF. The CDR3 bases are TGTGCCAGCAGTGAATGGTCTCGCCCCTCGCGGGAGCAGTACTTC.

V is TRBV29-1 and J is TRBJ2-7; perhaps TRBD2 as D (6 bases). The CDR3 loop spans 13 amino acids. V was cut by 3 bases and J by 0 bases, with 9 bases left in between. Germline V gene lookup returns CDR1 SQVTM and CDR2 ANQGSEA. The CDR3 DNA follows: TGCAGCGTTGATTGGAGGGGCTCCTACGAGCAGTACTTC. This encodes CSVDWRGSYEQYF.

The chain joins TRBV29-1 to TRBJ2-2, with TRBD1 matching over 8 bases. This CDR3 has 17 amino acids. Trimming removed 5 bases from V and 4 bases from J; junction bases left unmatched: 15. Germline assignment: CDR1 SQVTM and CDR2 ANQGSEA. In DNA form, the CDR3 reads TGCAGCGTTACAGGGGGAACGGCACTAGAGTCCACCGGGGAGCTGTTTTTT. Translation: CSVTGGTALESTGELFF.

The genes are TRBV6-6 and TRBJ2-7, with 7 bases aligning to TRBD1. V shed 5 bases and J 2 bases; nucleotides not matched to a gene: 3. The CDR3 is made up of 13 amino acids. Germline V gene data show CDR1 as MNHNY and CDR2 as SVGAGI (reference sequence). CDR3 loop: CASSGDSTYEQYF. CDR3 sequence (DNA): TGTGCCAGCAGTGGGGACAGCACCTACGAGCAGTACTTC.

The CDR3 DNA reads TGCAGCGTCTCGGACAGACCCACAGATACGCAGTATTTT. It translates to CSVSDRPTDTQYF. The J gene is TRBJ2-3, the V gene TRBV29-1; D is possibly TRBD1 (6 bases). In germline, CDR1 is SQVTM, CDR2 ANQGSEA. V was trimmed by 6 bases and J by 2 bases, leaving 12 bases between them. This CDR3 region has 13 residues.

The chain has TRBV19 and TRBJ2-3, with 11 bases that match TRBD2. With V trimmed by 1 base and J by 2 bases, 2 bases remained unmatched. Germline CDR1 reads LNHDA; CDR2 reads SQIVND (reference sequence). CDR3 length equals 16 residues. The CDR3 sequence: CASSIGSGGATDTQYF. The CDR3 DNA is TGTGCCAGTAGTATAGGTAGCGGGGGGGCCACAGATACGCAGTATTTT.

The V and J genes are TRBV2 and TRBJ2-3; tentatively, D is TRBD1 (6 bases). CDR1 SNHLY and CDR2 FYNNEI come from the germline V gene. V was trimmed by 4 bases and J by 2 bases, leaving 10 bases between them. The length of the CDR3 is 14 residues. CDR3 loop: CASSGTDNTDTQYF. The CDR3 bases are TGTGCCAGCAGTGGGACAGACAACACAGATACGCAGTATTTT.

The J gene is TRBJ1-1, the V gene TRBV12-5; D is uncertain. Germline V lookup: CDR1 LGHNT, CDR2 FRNRAP. The CDR3 has 12 residues. V was shortened by 5 bases and J by 1 base, with 5 bases between the two germline ends. This chain's CDR3 is CASGPWNTEAFF. In DNA form, the CDR3 reads TGTGCTAGTGGTCCTTGGAACACTGAAGCTTTCTTT. Complete variable domain (other parts from reference TRBV12-5 and TRBJ1-1): DARVTQTPRHKVTEMGQEVTMRCQPILGHNTVFWYRQTMMQGLELLAYFRNRAPLDDSGMPKDRFSAEMPDATLATLKIQPSEPRDSAVYFCASGPWNTEAFFGQGTRLTVV.

This chain connects TRBV29-1 to TRBJ2-5; D is unclear. The V end lost 6 bases, the J end lost 4 bases, and 6 bases lay between the germline ends. This CDR3 has 10 amino acids. CDR1 and CDR2 (germline): SQVTM, ANQGSEA. The CDR3 nucleotides read TGCAGCGTCCATAGAGAGACCCAGTACTTC. Amino acid sequence: CSVHRETQYF.

CDR3: CASRGFGLRQETQYF. In nucleotides, the CDR3 is TGTGCCAGCAGGGGATTTGGCCTCAGACAAGAGACCCAGTACTTC. The chain has TRBV2 and TRBJ2-5; D is unclear. This CDR3 region has 15 residues. Trimming took 6 bases from V and 2 from J, leaving 16 bases between them. Germline loops: CDR1 SNHLY, CDR2 FYNNEI.

In regard to this clone: As the CDR3 is not closed by the conserved phenylalanine or tryptophan, this likely results from a read error. It is unclear where the CDR3 begins or ends on the DNA, so no DNA is shown, and the CDR3 is as TCRdb lists it. This chain uses TRBV5-6 with TRBJ2-3; TRBD2 is taken as the D call from the table, unchecked against the DNA. CDR1 and CDR2 (germline): SGHDT, YYEEEE. The CDR3 extends over 12 residues, inclusive of both ends. This CDR3 reads CASSLDAGAPAL.

The chain links TRBV30 to TRBJ2-2; TRBD1 is a possible D gene (5 bases). Trimming pared 2 bases from V and 3 bases from J, leaving 7 bases between. The germline V gene encodes CDR1 GTSNPN and CDR2 SVGIG (reference sequence). The CDR3 consists of 13 residues. The CDR3 loop reads CAWSQGHTGELFF. Written as DNA, the CDR3 is TGTGCCTGGAGTCAGGGTCACACCGGGGAGCTGTTTTTT. Complete variable domain (other parts from reference TRBV30 and TRBJ2-2): SQTIHQWPATLVQPVGSPLSLECTVEGTSNPNLYWYRQAAGRGLQLLFYSVGIGQISSEVPQNLSASRPQDRQFILSSKKLLLSDSGFYLCAWSQGHTGELFFGEGSRLTVL.

This clone has a single count. This chain links TRBV4-1 with TRBJ2-5; D is possibly TRBD1 (5 bases). This CDR3 has 15 residues. Trimming cost V 1 base and J 0 bases, with 9 bases left between them. Germline values: CDR1 MGHRA, CDR2 YSYEKL. DNA for the CDR3: TGCGCCAGCAGCCAAGTGCCAGGGTACCAAGAGACCCAGTACTTC. Residues: CASSQVPGYQETQYF.

The V and J genes are TRBV4-1 and TRBJ1-3; D is possibly TRBD1 (6 bases). With 2 bases removed from V and 3 bases from J, the gap between germline ends came to 11 bases. The CDR3 runs to 15 residues. CDR1 is MGHRA, CDR2 YSYEKL, per germline. The CDR3: CASSQPQGDGNTIYF. CDR3 bases: TGCGCCAGCAGCCAACCACAGGGTGATGGAAACACCATATATTTT.

This chain uses TRBV2 with TRBJ2-4; D possibly corresponds to TRBD1 (6 bases). Germline CDR1 and CDR2: SNHLY and FYNNEI. This CDR3 region has 15 residues. V was shortened by 5 bases and J by 0 bases, with 11 bases between the two germline ends. The CDR3 bases are TGTGCCAGCAGTTCGGGACACTTAGCCAAAAACATTCAGTACTTC. Translated, it gives CASSSGHLAKNIQYF.

The V call is TRBV10-3, the J call TRBJ2-7, with D hard to call. CDR1 ENHRY and CDR2 SYGVKD come from the germline V gene. This CDR3 has 13 residues. V lost 0 bases, J lost 2 bases, and 5 bases lay in between. The CDR3 is CAISESYAYEQYF. CDR3 nucleotide sequence: TGTGCCATCAGTGAGTCCTACGCCTACGAGCAGTACTTC.

The CDR3 protein is CATAGDSTDTQYF. CDR3 coding DNA: TGTGCCACCGCGGGGGACAGCACAGATACGCAGTATTTT. The chain has TRBV9 and TRBJ2-3; 7 bases are a match to TRBD2. The CDR3 has 13 residues. After removal of 9 bases from V and 0 bases from J, the junction contained 4 bases not matched to a gene. Germline V gene data show CDR1 as SGDLS and CDR2 as YYNGEE.

This chain connects TRBV19 to TRBJ2-7; 8 bases match TRBD2. The V and J ends lost 6 bases and 4 bases, in that order; junction bases with no gene match: 5. Germline CDR1 and CDR2: LNHDA and SQIVND (reference sequence). The CDR3 has 13 amino acids. CDR3 bases: TGTGCCAGTAGCCGGCGGGGGGATTACGAGCAGTACTTC. It specifies CASSRRGDYEQYF.

The chain employs TRBV30 and TRBJ2-5; D is ambiguous. TRBJ2-7 explains the end of the DNA better; the J call may be wrong. The germline V gene encodes CDR1 GTSNPN and CDR2 SVGIG (reference sequence). This CDR3 comprises 14 residues. CDR3 sequence reads: CAWSLGSNPFEQYF. As DNA, the CDR3 is TGTGCCTGGAGCCTTGGATCTAACCCTTTCGAGCAGTACTTC.

This chain links TRBV29-1 with TRBJ2-1, with D perhaps matching TRBD2 (7 bases). CDR1 SQVTM and CDR2 ANQGSEA come from the germline V gene. V was clipped by 6 bases and J by 6 bases, with 21 bases between them. The length of the CDR3 is 15 residues. Here the CDR3 DNA reads TGCAGCGTCCTCGAGGGGGGGGGATTTGGCAATGAGCAGTTCTTC. It is translated as CSVLEGGGFGNEQFF.